The clone carrying this T cell receptor beta chain was recorded at least ten times. The antigen is not known. Per the germline V gene, CDR1 is SGHTS and CDR2 is YDEGEE. The length of the CDR3 is 16 residues. V shed 4 bases and J shed 2 bases, with 18 bases lying between them. The data belong to a study of regulatory T cells in long-lasting Graves disease. Time point noted: newly diagnosed GD, antithyroid drugs for less than 3 months. The TCR library was prepared using RNA isolated from PBMCs. The peripheral blood volume drawn was 7.5 to 9.5 milliliters, and it was collected into EDTA tubes. Study-wide points: TCR diversity was lower in persistent Graves' patients (versus newly diagnosed ones).

Both iRepertoire HTBI primers and Arm-PCR of CDR3 regions were used to build the TCR beta libraries. TCRdb redid the calling of the multiplex PCR reads with MiXCR, one entry per CDR3 protein. Altogether some 560,000 distinct CDR3 sequences are present, roughly 16% being singletons, with the ten largest covering 25%. This same sample was also taken into another study, of T cells in Graves' hyperthyroidism and ophthalmopathy. Per that study: Blood samples included most of the expanded thyroid clonotypes exceeding 0.001.

V gene TRBV5-8 combines with J gene TRBJ1-1; D ambiguous. The input for sequencing was peripheral blood mononuclear cells (PBMCs), taken at new diagnosis, from a patient treated with antithyroid drugs. This clonotype was obtained from a woman aged 35-65 years with Graves disease. The CDR3 is CASSRGWAALNTEAFF. CDR3 nucleotides: TGTGCCAGCAGCCGTGGGTGGGCAGCCCTTAACACTGAAGCTTTCTTT. Full variable domain (outside the CDR3, taken from reference TRBV5-8 and TRBJ1-1): EAGVTQSPTHLIKTRGQQATLRCSPISGHTSVYWYQQALGLGLQFLLWYDEGEERNRGNFPPRFSGRQFPNYSSELNVNALELEDSALYLCASSRGWAALNTEAFFGQGTRLTVV.